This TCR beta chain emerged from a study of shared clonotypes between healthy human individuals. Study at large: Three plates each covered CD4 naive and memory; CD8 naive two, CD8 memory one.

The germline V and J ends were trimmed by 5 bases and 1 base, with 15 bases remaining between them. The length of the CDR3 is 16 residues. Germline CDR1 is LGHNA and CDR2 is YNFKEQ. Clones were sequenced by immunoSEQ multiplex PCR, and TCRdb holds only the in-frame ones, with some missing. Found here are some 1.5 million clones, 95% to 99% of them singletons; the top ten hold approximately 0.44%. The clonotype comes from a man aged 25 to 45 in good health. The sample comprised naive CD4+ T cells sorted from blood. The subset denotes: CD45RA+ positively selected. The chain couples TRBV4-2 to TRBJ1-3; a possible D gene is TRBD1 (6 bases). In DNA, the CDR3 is TGTGCCAGCAGCTCACAGACAGGACAATCTGGAAACACCATATATTTT. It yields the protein CASSSQTGQSGNTIYF.